The 20 T cell receptor beta chains in this list originate from one sample, sequenced in a study of CXCR3-negative and CXCR3-positive naive CD8 T cells. The TRB cDNA libraries were prepared by 5' RACE with UMI labels. TCRdb reanalyzed the 5' RACE reads and collapses them to one entry per CDR3 protein, without DNA. This sample's table reports around 81,000 distinct CDR3 sequences. Sequences were obtained from naive CXCR3- CD8+ T cells from blood. Subset here: CD45RO-CCR7+CD27+CD95- naive CD8+ T cells lacking CXCR3 (TNR3-). All receptors come from a human donor in good health. Some clones in this sample may be carry-over from other donors' samples.

The chain couples TRBV28 to TRBJ2-2; TCRdb's assignment of TRBD1 cannot be checked, as there is no DNA. Germline V gene lookup returns CDR1 MDHEN and CDR2 SYDVKM. The CDR3 covers 15 residues. Here the CDR3 reads CASSLGKGRTGELFF.

The chain carries TRBV12-3 or TRBV12-4 and TRBJ2-3. This CDR3 comprises 14 residues. CDR3 sequence reads: CASSFDGDPDTQYF.

The chain joins TRBV4-2 to TRBJ2-1; the TRBD2 assignment by TCRdb is unverifiable without DNA. CDR3 length: 16 amino acids. CDR1 is LGHNA and CDR2 is YNFKEQ in the germline V gene. CDR3 in amino acids: CASSLSGGFLTNEQFF.

This sequence joins TRBV6-6 and TRBJ2-7; TCRdb returns TRBD1, unconfirmable since there is no DNA. Germline values: CDR1 MNHNY, CDR2 SVGAGI (reference sequence). This CDR3 spans 17 amino acids. CDR3 in amino acids: CASSYLPPLAGVYEQYF.

The chain employs TRBV7-9 and TRBJ1-6; there is no DNA to check the TCRdb D call of TRBD1. The CDR3 is made up of 15 amino acids. Per the germline V gene, CDR1 is SEHNR and CDR2 is FQNEAQ (reference sequence). This CDR3 reads CASSPMQGSGSPLHF.

This sequence joins TRBV28 and TRBJ2-5; the D gene TCRdb calls, TRBD2, cannot be checked with no DNA. The CDR3 runs 14 residues. Germline assignment: CDR1 MDHEN and CDR2 SYDVKM. CDR3 loop: CASSLTSGGETQYF.

The V and J genes are TRBV29-1 and TRBJ2-3. CDR1 is SQVTM, CDR2 ANQGSEA, per germline. The CDR3 is 13 residues long. The CDR3 loop reads CSVGVEATDTQYF.

The chain couples TRBV5-5 to TRBJ2-2. The germline gives CDR1 SGHKS, CDR2 YYEKEE (reference sequence). The CDR3 is 14 amino acids. Here the CDR3 reads CASSLGRNTGELFF.

The chain has TRBV29-1 and TRBJ2-2; TCRdb returns TRBD2, unconfirmable since there is no DNA. In germline, CDR1 is SQVTM, CDR2 ANQGSEA. The CDR3 consists of 13 residues. CDR3 residues: CSVTRTEAGELFF.

The genes are TRBV7-3 and TRBJ2-1. Germline V gene data show CDR1 as SGHTA and CDR2 as FQGTGA. The CDR3 length is 12 residues. The CDR3: CASSLTADEQFF.

The V call is TRBV7-9, the J call TRBJ2-5; TCRdb designates TRBD2, a call that cannot be tested without DNA. CDR3 length: 15 residues. Germline V gene sequence: CDR1 SEHNR, CDR2 FQNEAQ (reference sequence). CDR3 in amino acids: CASSPAVERGETQYF.

V gene TRBV29-1 combines with J gene TRBJ2-1. The CDR3 runs 14 residues. Germline-derived CDR1 and CDR2 are SQVTM and ANQGSEA. CDR3 sequence reads: CSVVRDSPYNEQFF.

CDR3 amino acids: CASSFGTGAGELFF. The chain has TRBV7-3 and TRBJ2-2; TCRdb's D call of TRBD1 is untestable without DNA. The length of the CDR3 is 14 residues. Per germline, CDR1 SGHTA and CDR2 FQGTGA.

The chain uses TRBV6-6 and TRBJ1-1; absent DNA, TCRdb's TRBD1 call cannot be checked. The CDR3 length is 16 residues. Germline V CDR1 and CDR2: MNHNY, SVGAGI (reference sequence). CDR3 residues: CASSYSEGTGATEAFF.

V usage is TRBV29-1 and J usage is TRBJ2-1. The germline CDR1 and CDR2 sequences are SQVTM and ANQGSEA. The CDR3 runs to 14 residues. CDR3 residues: CSVEDPGRYNEQFF.

V gene TRBV11-2 combines with J gene TRBJ2-3; there is no DNA to check the TCRdb D call of TRBD2. Germline V gives CDR1 SGHAT, CDR2 FQNNGV. The CDR3 sequence is 19 residues long. The chain's CDR3 is CASSGFRRGGATSTDTQYF.

The V gene is TRBV29-1, the J gene TRBJ1-2. Germline CDR1 SQVTM, CDR2 ANQGSEA. The CDR3 spans 14 residues. CDR3 residues: CSVEVVTANYGYTF.

V gene TRBV29-1 combines with J gene TRBJ2-1; checking the TCRdb D call of TRBD2 is not possible without DNA. The CDR3 length is 16 residues. Germline assignment: CDR1 SQVTM and CDR2 ANQGSEA. The CDR3 is CSAGTSGFGSYNEQFF.

The chain links TRBV4-2 to TRBJ2-7; TCRdb's D call, TRBD1, is unchecked because there is no DNA. The CDR3 contains 16 residues. CDR1 and CDR2 from the germline V gene are LGHNA and YNFKEQ. The CDR3 is CASSPSAEGGGYEQYF.

V gene TRBV14 combines with J gene TRBJ2-7; no DNA is available, so the TRBD1 call from TCRdb remains unchecked. Germline CDR1 reads SGHDN; CDR2 reads FVKESK. CDR3 size: 15 residues. The CDR3 is CASSQGTVSSYEQYF.